Reported below is one T cell receptor (beta chain). Its target is not known. This specimen comes from a study of cytomegalovirus exposure and HLA in healthy donors. This CDR3 region has 15 residues. Trimming cost V 6 bases and J 0 bases; bases outside gene matches: 4. Germline assignment: CDR1 LNHDA and CDR2 SQIVND (reference sequence). Overall study findings and caveats: The investigators catalogued 164 TCR beta chains as cytomegalovirus-associated.

Only in-frame clones appear in the TCRdb table, and some are missing; sequencing was by immunoSEQ multiplex PCR. The sample contains 130,000 to 150,000 clones, almost 90% of which appear only once. The J gene is TRBJ1-4, the V gene TRBV19; TRBD1 matches at 7 bases. Source material: PBMCs. The receptor was isolated from a young woman in good health and CMV-seropositive. In DNA form, the CDR3 reads TGTGCCAGTAGGCCAGGACAGGCAACTAATGAAAAACTGTTTTTT. Protein product: CASRPGQATNEKLFF.